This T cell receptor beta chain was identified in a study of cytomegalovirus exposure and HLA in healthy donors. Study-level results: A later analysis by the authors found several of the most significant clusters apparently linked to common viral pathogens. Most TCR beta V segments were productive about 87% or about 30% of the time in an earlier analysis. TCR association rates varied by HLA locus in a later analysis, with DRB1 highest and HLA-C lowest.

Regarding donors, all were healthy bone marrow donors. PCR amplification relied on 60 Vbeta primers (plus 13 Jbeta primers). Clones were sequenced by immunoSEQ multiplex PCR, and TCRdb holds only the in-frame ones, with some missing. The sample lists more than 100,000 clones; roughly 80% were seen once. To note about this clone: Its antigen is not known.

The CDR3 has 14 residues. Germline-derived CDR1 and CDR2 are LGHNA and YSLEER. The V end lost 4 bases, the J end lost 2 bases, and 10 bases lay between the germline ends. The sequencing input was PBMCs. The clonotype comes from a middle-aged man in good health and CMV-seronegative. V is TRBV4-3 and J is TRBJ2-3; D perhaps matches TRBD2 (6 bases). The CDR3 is CASSPTRLTDTQYF. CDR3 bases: TGCGCCAGCAGCCCGACTAGGCTCACAGATACGCAGTATTTT.